This TCR beta chain derives from a study of tumor-infiltrating lymphocytes in primary liver carcinoma (dated by TCRdb to 2017 to 2019). Study-wide context: Of the five patients (three men and two women, aged 30 to 69 years), four had hepatocellular carcinoma and one had combined HCC and intrahepatic cholangiocarcinoma. To link TCRbeta repertoire diversity with the local molecular phenotype, the approximately 23 tumor region samples were profiled using Agilent mRNA microarrays. High reproducibility was observed for the technical replicate repertoires, with mean shared-clone rates around 0.9 and correlation coefficients above 0.95. A total of roughly 35 specimens from 5 patients underwent TCRbeta repertoire sequencing, comprising around 25 tumor regions, 5 adjacent noncancerous liver tissues and 5 peripheral blood samples. Each sample produced roughly 3.5 to 7.13 million productive TCRbeta reads, and read depth showed no significant difference between tissue types. The five patients had tumors of stage T1-T3 N0M0, with maximum diameters ranging from 4.2 to 10 cm. For each liver tumor, the study sampled five regions along with adjacent normal tissue and blood, and applied TCRbeta repertoire sequencing, expression microarrays and whole-exome sequencing. The full study reports these points: Consistent with antigen-driven expansion, pairs of tumor regions showed higher repertoire overlap (mean about 36%) than either tumor-adjacent pairs (approximately 17%) or tumor-blood pairs (about 15%). Because sequencing covered only the TCR beta chain and unpaired alpha chains were not captured, true repertoire diversity is likely underestimated. The study included only four or five patients, and the authors note findings should be validated in a larger study. Bulk unsorted samples precluded comparing CD4+ and CD8+ T cell repertoires. Just about 7.5-25% of top clones turned up in all five regions of a tumor, which suggests spatial heterogeneity among tumor-infiltrating T cells. The top 250 clones accounted for a significantly greater share of the repertoire in tumors than in blood (p = 0.039).

Trimming at the junction amounts to 4 bases on V and 2 bases on J, and the germline ends lie 10 bases apart. From the germline V gene (reference sequence), CDR1 is SGHNT and CDR2 is YYREEE. The CDR3 measures 14 amino acids from cysteine to phenylalanine. Only the CDR3 portion is preserved as DNA: 42 bases, with reading frame beginning at the first base. This clonotype is assessed as large (0.1 to 1%). No cognate antigen has been identified for it. Within one base of it there is no much larger clone, and no base qualities were kept. Without any cell sorting, total RNA and DNA were co-extracted from about 20-30 mg of bulk tissue using the AllPrep DNA/RNA mini kit. A few patients with histopathologically diagnosed primary liver carcinoma underwent surgical resection in China between November 2015 and March 2016. Chronic HBV infection was present in the patients, and the patients were treatment-naive at sampling. Five spatially separated regions were sampled per tumor: superior, inferior, left-lateral and right-lateral poles, plus the tumor centre. Histology showed that every tumor sample contained more than 80% viable tumor cells. Each fresh piece of tumor and adjacent tissue was cut in two, with one half stored in RNAlater at -80 degrees C and the other half sent for histology.

Using a constant-region primer and ProtoScript II reverse transcriptase, TCRbeta-specific cDNA was reverse-transcribed from roughly 460 ng total RNA. Construction of the TCRbeta libraries relied on three nested rounds of multiplex PCR, following a slightly modified ARM-PCR procedure. The first two PCR rounds used multiplex TRBV1-TRBV30 forward primers with a Cbeta reverse primer, each for roughly 10 cycles. Sample barcodes and Illumina adapters were added in a final 25-cycle PCR with Deep VentR polymerase. Amplicons of 200-500 bp were gel-purified with a QIAquick gel extraction kit before sequencing. An Illumina HiSeq 2500 was used to sequence the TCRbeta amplicons with 250-bp paired-end reads. Per the authors' processing: To recover full CDR3 sequences, reads were quality-trimmed using Trimmomatic v0.33 and paired reads were then merged using FLASH v1.2.11. MiGEC v1.2.1b assigned V, D and J germline segments to the rearranged TCRbeta sequences. Clonotype statistics, along with Shannon-Wiener diversity indices, were calculated using VDJtools v1.0.0. To cut down on sampling bias, every analysis after diversity analysis relied on just the 250 most abundant clonotypes from each sample. The raw public data were reprocessed by TCRdb itself: fastp quality trimming at Q25, MiXCR clonotype calling, in-frame beta chains only. Under each unique CDR3 protein, matching rows form one entry showing the most common genes and DNA. The V and J calls here are based on TCRdb, not the publication. The sample table holds tens of thousands of distinct CDR3 sequences, of which roughly 80% were seen once. Together, the top ten hold roughly 35% of the sample.

The source is a woman aged 25 to 39 with primary liver carcinoma and hepatitis B virus infection. Material: liver tumor tissue from sampling region 5. Interpreted using the paper, the cell subset or site label stands for: tumor region T5, tumor centre. The chain was built from TRBV5-4 and TRBJ1-3, with the D gene not confidently named. This receptor carries the CDR3 CASSRTEPGNTIYF. The bases read TGTGCCAGCAGCCGGACTGAGCCTGGAAACACCATATATTTT.